This TCR beta chain emerged from a study of blood T cell repertoires in COVID-19. The assay was immunoSEQ multiplex PCR, and TCRdb's table has in-frame clones only and misses some. The data show approximately 250,000 clones, roughly 86% seen once. The germline gives CDR1 LNHDA, CDR2 SQIVND (reference sequence). This CDR3 contains 14 residues. Trimming removed 3 bases at V and 6 bases at J, with 12 bases between. Source material: peripheral blood. The rearrangement uses TRBV19 and TRBJ1-5; D is unclear. This TCR was recovered from a man aged 40-49 years with active or convalescent COVID-19. The CDR3 bases are TGTGCCAGTAGTATCCAGCACCCGGGTCAGCCCCAGCATTTT. Translating gives CASSIQHPGQPQHF.